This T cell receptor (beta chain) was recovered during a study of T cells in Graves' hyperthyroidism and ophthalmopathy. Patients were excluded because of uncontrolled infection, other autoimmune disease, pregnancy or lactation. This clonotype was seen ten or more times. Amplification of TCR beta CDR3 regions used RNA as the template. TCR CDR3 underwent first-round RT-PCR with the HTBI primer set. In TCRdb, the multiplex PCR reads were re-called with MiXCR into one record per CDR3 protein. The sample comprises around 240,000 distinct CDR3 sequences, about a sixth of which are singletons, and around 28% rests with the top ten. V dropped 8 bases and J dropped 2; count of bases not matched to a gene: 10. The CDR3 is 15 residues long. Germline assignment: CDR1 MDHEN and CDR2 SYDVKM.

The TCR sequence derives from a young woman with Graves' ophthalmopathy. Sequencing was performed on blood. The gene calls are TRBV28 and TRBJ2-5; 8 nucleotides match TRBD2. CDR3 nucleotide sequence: TGTGCCAGCCGAACCCACCCGGGGGGGCAAGAGACCCAGTACTTC. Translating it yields CASRTHPGGQETQYF.